This entry features one TCR beta chain sequence. The target antigen is unknown. These data are taken from a study of shared clonotypes between healthy human individuals. Study-level results: With few donors, the genetic and exposure-history diversity represented was limited.

Clones were read by immunoSEQ multiplex PCR, and TCRdb kept only the in-frame ones, dropping some. The data hold about 960,000 clones, with approximately 80% observed a single time. A CD45RA-negative memory subset and a CD45RA+ naive subset were separated from the CD4+ cells. The receptor's source is a man aged 18 to 29 in good health. Sequenced input: memory CD4+ T cells sorted from blood. Subset specified: CD45RA-negative fraction.

The CDR3 reads CASSPQTGSTDTQYF. In DNA, the CDR3 is TGCGCCAGCAGCCCCCAGACAGGGAGCACAGATACGCAGTATTTT. The rearrangement uses TRBV4-1 and TRBJ2-3, with TRBD1 matching 7 bases. Germline V gene lookup returns CDR1 MGHRA and CDR2 YSYEKL. The CDR3 contains 15 residues. The V segment lost 4 bases and the J segment 0 bases; nucleotides outside the gene matches: 4.